A selection of T cell receptor beta chains follows, all from one sample in a study of T cells after somatic rescue of genetic block. Profiling relied on immunoSEQ multiplex PCR, and the TCRdb table lists in-frame clones only, not all of them. The sample includes approximately 71,000 clones, roughly 92% of them seen just once. The sample was peripheral blood mononuclear cells (PBMCs). These receptors were taken from a man in his forties or fifties. Each CDR3 is given with its conserved first and last residue. Each record gives: V gene, clone size, D gene, J gene, CDR3 protein, CDR3 DNA. The D gene is left open where the match is weak. The listing skips clone size in some rows; elsewhere it reads once, few, many or a size class.

>TRBV28|-|-|TRBJ2-2
CASSLGGEGTGELFF
TGTGCCAGCAGTTTGGGTGGAGAGGGAACCGGGGAGCTGTTTTTT
>TRBV5-1|-|TRBD1|TRBJ2-3
CASSFGQGEIDTQYF
TGCGCCAGCAGCTTCGGCCAGGGGGAGATAGATACGCAGTATTTT
>TRBV7-2|-|TRBD2|TRBJ2-7
CASSLGGLVSEQYF
TGTGCCAGCAGCTTAGGAGGACTAGTGAGCGAGCAGTACTTC
>TRBV4-1|few|-|TRBJ2-4
CASSQDRLAKNIQYF
TGCGCCAGCAGCCAAGACAGGCTAGCCAAAAACATTCAGTACTTC
>TRBV4-1|once|TRBD1|TRBJ1-3
CASSHGTGPIYF
TGCGCCAGCAGCCACGGGACAGGGCCCATATATTTT
>TRBV7-9|-|-|TRBJ2-7
CASSLRDYEQYF
TGTGCCAGCAGCTTACGGGATTACGAGCAGTACTTC
>TRBV18|-|-|TRBJ1-5
CASSPSGWSNQPQHF
TGTGCCAGCTCACCTTCAGGGTGGAGCAATCAGCCCCAGCATTTT
>TRBV2|-|TRBD1|TRBJ2-7
CASRDRGYEQYF
TGTGCCAGCCGGGACAGGGGCTACGAGCAGTACTTC
>TRBV6-6|-|TRBD2|TRBJ2-5
CASRGLAGGEETQYF
TGTGCCAGCAGAGGCCTAGCGGGAGGGGAGGAGACCCAGTACTTC
>TRBV6-1|-|-|TRBJ2-7
CASSEEGTGGSSEQYF
TGTGCCAGCAGTGAAGAAGGCACGGGGGGCTCAAGCGAGCAGTACTTC
>TRBV4-2|-|-|TRBJ1-1
CASSRSSGRAFTEAFF
TGTGCCAGCAGCAGAAGCTCAGGTCGGGCTTTCACTGAAGCTTTCTTT
>TRBV14|-|-|TRBJ2-1
CASSQDQGNYNEQFF
TGTGCCAGCAGCCAAGACCAGGGAAACTACAATGAGCAGTTCTTC
>TRBV28|-|-|TRBJ1-2
CASSPNREGAGRGYTF
TGTGCCAGCAGTCCAAACAGGGAAGGGGCGGGGCGGGGCTACACCTTC
>TRBV27|-|-|TRBJ1-5
CASSPRSHEQPQHF
TGTGCCAGCAGTCCACGATCCCATGAGCAGCCCCAGCATTTT
>TRBV9|-|-|TRBJ1-3
CASSSLGGTSGNTIYF
TGTGCCAGCAGCTCCCTGGGGGGGACCTCTGGAAACACCATATATTTT